This T cell receptor beta chain was obtained from a study of CD8 T cells in ankylosing spondylitis. This clonotype was observed many times. TCRdb fed the 5' RACE reads into MiXCR, producing one record per CDR3 protein. The top ten hold 4.5% to 5.5% of the sample, which has around 99,000 distinct CDR3 sequences, just under 9% seen once. This receptor was obtained from a male donor with ankylosing spondylitis or in good health (not recorded which). Sequencing was done on a sample of blood, either unsorted or a sorted T cell fraction (not recorded which).

CDR3 sequence reads: CASSLFNTGDYEQYF. DNA for the CDR3: TGTGCCAGCAGCCTTTTTAATACAGGGGACTACGAGCAGTACTTC. The chain combines TRBV4-2 with TRBJ2-7; 7 nucleotides agree with TRBD1. Germline lookup yields CDR1 LGHNA and CDR2 YNFKEQ. The CDR3 length is 15 residues. Losses at the gene ends were 4 bases for V and 3 bases for J; bases not matched to a gene: 9.